Only a few counts were recorded for the clone carrying this T cell receptor beta chain. Its target is not known. The entry originates in a study of CD8 T cells in ankylosing spondylitis. Each CDR3 protein is one row after TCRdb ran MiXCR on the 5' RACE reads. The sample lists under 450,000 distinct CDR3 sequences, over 15% occurring once. Whole-study results and caveats: Reportedly, matched ankylosing spondylitis synovial fluid was significantly enriched for disease-linked clones. Ankylosing spondylitis blood seemed to carry a telltale TCR beta motif made of several highly homologous variants.

The clonotype originates from a male donor with ankylosing spondylitis. Material: blood, either unsorted or a sorted T cell fraction (not recorded which).

The CDR3 bases are TGTGCCAGCAGCACTCGGGGGGGACAGGGGAATCAGCCCCAGCATTTT. It translates to CASSTRGGQGNQPQHF. This chain links TRBV7-8 with TRBJ1-5; 10 bases line up with TRBD1. There are 16 residues in the CDR3. Germline V lookup: CDR1 SGHVS, CDR2 FQNEAQ. With 5 bases clipped from V and 4 bases from J, the junction kept 8 bases outside the gene matches.